The rows below give T cell receptor beta chains drawn from one sample of a study of PD-1 blockade in classical Hodgkin lymphoma. TCRdb's copy holds only in-frame clones and misses some; the assay was immunoSEQ multiplex PCR. This table has tens of thousands of clones, about nine tenths appearing once. The starting material was peripheral blood mononuclear cells (PBMCs), obtained at baseline. All receptors derive from a human donor with classical Hodgkin lymphoma. The CDR3 runs from the conserved cysteine through the conserved F or W.

j_call: TRBJ2-2
v_call: TRBV11-2
cdr3_aa: CASRPRPQGRAAGELFF

j_call: TRBJ2-1
v_call: TRBV7-6
cdr3_aa: CASSSTQYNEQFF

j_call: TRBJ2-7
v_call: TRBV5-8
cdr3_aa: CASSLDVRTIYEQYF

j_call: TRBJ1-1
v_call: TRBV19
cdr3_aa: CASSLRDTLSNTEAFF

j_call: TRBJ2-3
v_call: TRBV25-1
cdr3_aa: CATKLGRGLDTQYF

j_call: TRBJ2-5
v_call: TRBV18
cdr3_aa: CASSPPEVTETQYF

j_call: TRBJ1-1
v_call: TRBV5-1
cdr3_aa: CASSPGSSGTEAFF

j_call: TRBJ2-7
v_call: TRBV10-1
cdr3_aa: CASSEASSYEQYF

j_call: TRBJ2-3
v_call: TRBV6-6
cdr3_aa: CAIRTGSPDTQYF

j_call: TRBJ2-1
v_call: TRBV6-5
cdr3_aa: CASSYSLAGVNEQFF

j_call: TRBJ2-3
v_call: TRBV2
cdr3_aa: CASSPTGGTADTQYF

j_call: TRBJ1-1
v_call: TRBV28
cdr3_aa: CASRKGQLSNTEAFF

j_call: TRBJ2-3
v_call: TRBV23-1
cdr3_aa: CASSQFYLGLASDTQYF

j_call: TRBJ2-1
v_call: TRBV15
cdr3_aa: CATSRDWASGSHEQFF

j_call: TRBJ1-3
v_call: TRBV2
cdr3_aa: CASSGPISGNTIYF

j_call: TRBJ2-3
v_call: TRBV5-3
cdr3_aa: CARSLPRRGARSDTQYF

j_call: TRBJ2-2
v_call: TRBV5-1
cdr3_aa: CASSSGTATGELFF

j_call: TRBJ2-7
v_call: TRBV9
cdr3_aa: CASSVFGTAPGEQYF

j_call: TRBJ2-7
v_call: TRBV7-9
cdr3_aa: CASSLSGSWGYEQYF

j_call: TRBJ1-2
v_call: TRBV4-2
cdr3_aa: CASSQETIQGASRGYTF

j_call: TRBJ1-2
v_call: TRBV28
cdr3_aa: CASSLESSWGELVYGYTF